This entry concerns a single T cell receptor (beta chain). The sample contains more than one DNA sequence encoding this CDR3. Germline CDR1 and CDR2: MNHEY and SVGAGI. This CDR3 region has 15 residues. V dropped 1 base and J dropped 5; count of bases not matched to a gene: 6. The data belong to a study of blood T cell repertoires in COVID-19. Under the authors' procedure: Using reference gene primer amplification, nucleated cell counts were estimated. Using immunoSEQ multiplex PCR, the repertoire was profiled, and TCRdb retains in-frame clones only, with some absent. That table supplies the V and J calls and clone size; D and trimming were determined from the DNA. The table lists roughly 280,000 clones, 89% of them singletons.

This clonotype was obtained from a man aged 50-59 years with acute or convalescent COVID-19. The sample taken for sequencing was peripheral blood. V and J are TRBV6-5 and TRBJ1-1; 8 bases line up with TRBD1. As DNA, the CDR3 is TGTGCCAGCAGTTACTTGGTGACAGGGGATACTGAAGCTTTCTTT. It codes for CASSYLVTGDTEAFF.